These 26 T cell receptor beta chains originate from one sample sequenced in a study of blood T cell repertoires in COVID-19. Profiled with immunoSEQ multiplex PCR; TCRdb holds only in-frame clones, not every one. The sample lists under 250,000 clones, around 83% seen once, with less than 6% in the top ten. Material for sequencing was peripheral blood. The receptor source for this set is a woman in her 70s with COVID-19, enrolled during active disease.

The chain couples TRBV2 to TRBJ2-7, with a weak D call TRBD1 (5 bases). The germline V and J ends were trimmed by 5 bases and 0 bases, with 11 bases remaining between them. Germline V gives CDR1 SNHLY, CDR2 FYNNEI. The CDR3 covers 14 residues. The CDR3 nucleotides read TGTGCCAGCAGTAAACAGGTTGGCTCCTACGAGCAGTACTTC. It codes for CASSKQVGSYEQYF.

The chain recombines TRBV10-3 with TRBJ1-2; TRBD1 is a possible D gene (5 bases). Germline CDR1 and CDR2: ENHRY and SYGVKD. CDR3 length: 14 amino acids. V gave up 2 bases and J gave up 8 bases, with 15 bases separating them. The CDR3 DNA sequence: TGTGCCATCAGTGAGGGGCAGGAGGGGCGCGGCTACACCTTC. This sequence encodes CAISEGQEGRGYTF.

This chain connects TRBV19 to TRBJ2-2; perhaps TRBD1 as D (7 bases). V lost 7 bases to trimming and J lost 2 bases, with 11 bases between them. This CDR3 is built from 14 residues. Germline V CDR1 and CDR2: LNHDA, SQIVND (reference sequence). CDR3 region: CASKQGGNTGELFF. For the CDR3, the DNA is TGTGCCAGTAAGCAGGGGGGAAACACCGGGGAGCTGTTTTTT.

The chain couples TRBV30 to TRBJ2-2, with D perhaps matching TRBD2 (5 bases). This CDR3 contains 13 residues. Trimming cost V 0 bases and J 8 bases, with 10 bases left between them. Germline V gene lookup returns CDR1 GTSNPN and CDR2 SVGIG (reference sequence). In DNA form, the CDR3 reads TGTGCCTGGAGTGTATTTAGCGCTGGGGAGCTGTTTTTT. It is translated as CAWSVFSAGELFF.

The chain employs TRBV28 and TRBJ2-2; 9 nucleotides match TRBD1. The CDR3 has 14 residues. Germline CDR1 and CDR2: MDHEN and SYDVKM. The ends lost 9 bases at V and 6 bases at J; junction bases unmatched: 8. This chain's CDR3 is CASSRQGVAGELFF. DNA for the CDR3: TGTGCCAGTTCGCGACAGGGGGTTGCCGGGGAGCTGTTTTTT.

CDR3 sequence: CASSGGTSGISLQYF. CDR3 DNA sequence: TGTGCCAGCAGTGGGGGGACTAGCGGGATTTCCTTGCAGTACTTC. The rearrangement uses TRBV2 and TRBJ2-7; 13 nucleotides agree with TRBD2. Germline assignment: CDR1 SNHLY and CDR2 FYNNEI. Unmatched junction bases numbered 9, after V lost 4 bases and J lost 9 bases. This CDR3 has 15 residues.

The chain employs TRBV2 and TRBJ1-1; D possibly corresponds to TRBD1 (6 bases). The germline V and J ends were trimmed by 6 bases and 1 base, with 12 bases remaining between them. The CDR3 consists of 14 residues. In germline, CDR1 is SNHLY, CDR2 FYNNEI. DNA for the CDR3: TGTGCCAGCAGATTTGACAGGACGAACACTGAAGCTTTCTTT. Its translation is CASRFDRTNTEAFF.

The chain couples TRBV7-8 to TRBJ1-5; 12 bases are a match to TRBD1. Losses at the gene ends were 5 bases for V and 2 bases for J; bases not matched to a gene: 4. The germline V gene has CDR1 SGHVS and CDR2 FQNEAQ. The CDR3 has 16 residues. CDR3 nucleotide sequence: TGTGCCAGCAGCCCGGGACAGGGGGCTGGCAATCAGCCCCAGCATTTT. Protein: CASSPGQGAGNQPQHF.

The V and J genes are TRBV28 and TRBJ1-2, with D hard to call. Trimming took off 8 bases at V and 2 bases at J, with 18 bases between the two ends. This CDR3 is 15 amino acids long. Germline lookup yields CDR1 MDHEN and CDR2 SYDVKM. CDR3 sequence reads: CASRPGPGTNYGYTF. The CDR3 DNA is TGTGCCAGCCGCCCCGGTCCAGGAACAAACTATGGCTACACCTTC.

In DNA, the CDR3 is TGTGCCAGCAGCCGAGGACAGGGCACAGATACGCAGTATTTT. As protein: CASSRGQGTDTQYF. The chain is built from TRBV7-8 and TRBJ2-3; 7 nucleotides match TRBD1. From germline, CDR1 is SGHVS and CDR2 FQNEAQ. This CDR3 has 14 residues. V lost 5 bases and J lost 1; bases outside the gene matches: 3.

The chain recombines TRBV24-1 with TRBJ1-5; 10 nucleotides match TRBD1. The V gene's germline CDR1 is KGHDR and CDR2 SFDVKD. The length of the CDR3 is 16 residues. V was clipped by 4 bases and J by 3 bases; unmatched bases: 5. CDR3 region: CATSDPGQGFNQPQHF. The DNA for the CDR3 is TGTGCCACCAGTGACCCGGGACAGGGGTTCAATCAGCCCCAGCATTTT.

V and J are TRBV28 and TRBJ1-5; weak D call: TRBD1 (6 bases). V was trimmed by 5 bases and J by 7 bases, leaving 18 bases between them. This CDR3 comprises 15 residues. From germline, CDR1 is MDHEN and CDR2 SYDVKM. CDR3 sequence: CASSRDTGGKQPQHF. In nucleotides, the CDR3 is TGTGCCAGCAGTCGGGACACGGGAGGGAAACAGCCCCAGCATTTT.

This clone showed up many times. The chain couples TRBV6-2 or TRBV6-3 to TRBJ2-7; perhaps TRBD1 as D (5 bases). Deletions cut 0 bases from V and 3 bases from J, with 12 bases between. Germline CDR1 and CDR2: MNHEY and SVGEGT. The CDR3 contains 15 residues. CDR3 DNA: TGTGCCAGCAGTTACTCTTTCCAGGGTAACTACGAGCAGTACTTC. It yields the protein CASSYSFQGNYEQYF.

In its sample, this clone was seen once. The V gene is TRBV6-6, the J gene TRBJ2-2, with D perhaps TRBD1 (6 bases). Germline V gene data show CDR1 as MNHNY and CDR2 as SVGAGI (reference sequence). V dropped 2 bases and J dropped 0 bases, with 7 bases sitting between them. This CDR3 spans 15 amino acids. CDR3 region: CASSYGQPNTGELFF. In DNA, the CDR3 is TGTGCCAGCAGTTACGGACAGCCGAACACCGGGGAGCTGTTTTTT.

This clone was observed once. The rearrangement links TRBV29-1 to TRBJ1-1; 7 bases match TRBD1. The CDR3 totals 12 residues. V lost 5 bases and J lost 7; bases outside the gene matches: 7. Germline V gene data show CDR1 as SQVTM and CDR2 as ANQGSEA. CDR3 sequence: CSVIPGTVEAFF. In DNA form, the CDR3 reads TGCAGCGTTATACCCGGGACAGTTGAAGCTTTCTTT.

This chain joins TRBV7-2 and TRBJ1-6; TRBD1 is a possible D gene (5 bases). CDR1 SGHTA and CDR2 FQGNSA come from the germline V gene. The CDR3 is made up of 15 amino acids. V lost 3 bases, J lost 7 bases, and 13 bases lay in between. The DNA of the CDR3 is TGTGCCAGCAGCTTTTTGCAGGGTAACAATTCACCCCTCCACTTT. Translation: CASSFLQGNNSPLHF.

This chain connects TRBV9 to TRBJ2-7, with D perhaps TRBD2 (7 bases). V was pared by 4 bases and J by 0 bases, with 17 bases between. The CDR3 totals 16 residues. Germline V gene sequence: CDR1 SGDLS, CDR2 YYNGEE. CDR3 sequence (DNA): TGTGCCAGCAGCCCCTATGGGGGGGACACCTCCTACGAGCAGTACTTC. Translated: CASSPYGGDTSYEQYF.

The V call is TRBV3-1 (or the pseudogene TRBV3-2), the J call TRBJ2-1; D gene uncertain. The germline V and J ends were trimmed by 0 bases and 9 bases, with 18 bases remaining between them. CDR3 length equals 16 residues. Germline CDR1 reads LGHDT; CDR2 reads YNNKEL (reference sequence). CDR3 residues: CASSQDVVSFVGEQFF. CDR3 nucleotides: TGTGCCAGCAGCCAAGATGTGGTTTCATTCGTCGGTGAGCAGTTCTTC.

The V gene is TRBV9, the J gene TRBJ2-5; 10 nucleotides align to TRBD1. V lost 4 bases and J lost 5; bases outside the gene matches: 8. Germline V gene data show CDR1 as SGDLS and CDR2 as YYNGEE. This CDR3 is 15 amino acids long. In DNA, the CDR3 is TGTGCCAGCAGCTACGGGACAGGGGAGGGCGAGACCCAGTACTTC. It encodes CASSYGTGEGETQYF.

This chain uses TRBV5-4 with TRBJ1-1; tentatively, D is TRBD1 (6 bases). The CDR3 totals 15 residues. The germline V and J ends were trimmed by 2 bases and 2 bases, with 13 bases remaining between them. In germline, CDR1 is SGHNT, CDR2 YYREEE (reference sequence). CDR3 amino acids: CASSFPGARNTEAFF. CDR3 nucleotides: TGTGCCAGCAGCTTTCCAGGGGCCAGAAACACTGAAGCTTTCTTT.

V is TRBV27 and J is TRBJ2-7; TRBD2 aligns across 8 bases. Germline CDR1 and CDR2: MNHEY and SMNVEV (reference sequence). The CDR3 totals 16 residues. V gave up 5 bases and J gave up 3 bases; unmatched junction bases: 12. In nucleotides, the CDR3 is TGTGCCAGCAGTATGACACCTTCGGGAGGGGGCTACGAGCAGTACTTC. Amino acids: CASSMTPSGGGYEQYF.

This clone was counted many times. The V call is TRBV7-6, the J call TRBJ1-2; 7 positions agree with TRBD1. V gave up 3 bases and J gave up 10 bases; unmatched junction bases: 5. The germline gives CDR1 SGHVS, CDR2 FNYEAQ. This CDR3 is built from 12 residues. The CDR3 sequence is CASSFGTAYYTF. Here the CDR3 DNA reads TGTGCCAGCAGCTTTGGGACAGCCTACTACACCTTC.

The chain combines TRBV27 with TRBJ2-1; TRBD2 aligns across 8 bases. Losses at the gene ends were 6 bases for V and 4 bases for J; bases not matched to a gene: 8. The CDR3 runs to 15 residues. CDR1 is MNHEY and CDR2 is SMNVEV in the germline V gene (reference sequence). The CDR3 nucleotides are TGTGCCAGCAGCTCGGGGGGGAGGGAATACAATGAGCAGTTCTTC. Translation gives CASSSGGREYNEQFF.

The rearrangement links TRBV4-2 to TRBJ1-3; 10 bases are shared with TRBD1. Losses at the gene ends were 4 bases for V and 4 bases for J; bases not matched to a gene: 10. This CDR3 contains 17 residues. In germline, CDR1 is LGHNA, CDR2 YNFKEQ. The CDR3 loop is CASSPRTGGLIGNTIYF. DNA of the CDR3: TGTGCCAGCAGCCCCAGGACAGGGGGGTTAATCGGAAACACCATATATTTT.

The CDR3: CASSSRGEQFF. CDR3 coding DNA: TGTGCCAGTAGTTCGAGAGGAGAGCAGTTCTTC. V usage is TRBV19 and J usage is TRBJ2-1; unclear D gene. Germline CDR1 LNHDA, CDR2 SQIVND (reference sequence). Trimming left V 5 bases short and J 10 bases short, with 9 bases between. The CDR3 runs 11 residues.

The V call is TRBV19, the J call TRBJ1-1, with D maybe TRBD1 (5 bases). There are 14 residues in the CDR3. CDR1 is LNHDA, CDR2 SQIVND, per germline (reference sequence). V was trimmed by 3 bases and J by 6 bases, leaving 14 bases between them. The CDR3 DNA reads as TGTGCCAGTAGTATCGACAGATGGAGTTCTGAAGCTTTCTTT. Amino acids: CASSIDRWSSEAFF.